Below are 16 T cell receptor beta chains sequenced from a single sample in a study of T cells expressing NK-cell markers. TCRdb processed the 5' RACE reads again and assigns one entry to each CDR3 protein, with no DNA. The table lists about 140,000 distinct CDR3 sequences. Source material: blood T cells: a sorted CD56 or NKG2C T cell subset, CD4+ or CD8+ T cells, or bulk PBMC T cells (not recorded which). These receptors were taken from a man between 18 and 35 years old in good health.

The chain recombines TRBV20-1 with TRBJ2-3; TCRdb designates TRBD1, a call that cannot be tested without DNA. Germline values: CDR1 DFQATT, CDR2 SNEGSKA (reference sequence). This CDR3 is built from 15 residues. This CDR3 is CSAHRTGWGTDTQYF.

The rearrangement joins TRBV29-1 to TRBJ2-7; TCRdb's D call of TRBD1 is untestable without DNA. The length of the CDR3 is 17 residues. Germline CDR1 and CDR2: SQVTM and ANQGSEA. The CDR3 here is CSVEDMIGARGDNEQYF.

V and J are TRBV5-1 and TRBJ2-1; with no DNA, the TCRdb D assignment of TRBD1 cannot be verified. CDR3 length: 14 amino acids. CDR1 is SGHRS, CDR2 YFSETQ, per germline. CDR3 amino acids: CASSLAGVLTGQFF.

J is TRBJ2-3 and V is TRBV20-1; TCRdb gives TRBD2 as the D gene, but with no DNA this cannot be confirmed. The CDR3 runs 15 residues. Germline lookup yields CDR1 DFQATT and CDR2 SNEGSKA (reference sequence). The CDR3 loop reads CSARTSGDLTDTQYF.

The chain links TRBV6-2 or TRBV6-3 to TRBJ2-7; the D call of TRBD2 rests on TCRdb alone, since no DNA is present to check it. Germline V CDR1 and CDR2: MNHEY, SVGEGT. The CDR3 is 17 residues long. The CDR3 sequence: CASSRLSVRQENYEQYF.

This chain joins TRBV20-1 and TRBJ2-1; TCRdb proposes TRBD1, but this gene call is untestable without DNA. Germline values: CDR1 DFQATT, CDR2 SNEGSKA (reference sequence). The CDR3 spans 15 residues. This CDR3 reads CSARDRGRALNEQFF.

The genes are TRBV27 and TRBJ2-1; TCRdb's D call of TRBD2 is untestable without DNA. Per germline, CDR1 MNHEY and CDR2 SMNVEV (reference sequence). The length of the CDR3 is 14 residues. CDR3 protein: CASSLGAGYNEQFF.

The CDR3 protein is CASSIGGLNEAFF. The chain employs TRBV19 and TRBJ1-1; TCRdb outputs TRBD1, but without DNA this stays unchecked. Germline CDR1 LNHDA, CDR2 SQIVND (reference sequence). There are 13 residues in the CDR3.

The rearrangement joins TRBV20-1 to TRBJ2-7; TCRdb indicates TRBD1, and absent DNA this call remains unverified. CDR1 is DFQATT, CDR2 SNEGSKA, per germline (reference sequence). This CDR3 contains 13 residues. The CDR3 spells CSARGLGAYERYF.

V gene TRBV9 combines with J gene TRBJ2-7; the TCRdb call, TRBD1, lacks DNA for checking. This CDR3 is built from 16 residues. The germline V gene encodes CDR1 SGDLS and CDR2 YYNGEE. The CDR3 spells CASSVGGDRGLNEQYF.

This chain links TRBV6-2 or TRBV6-3 with TRBJ2-1; TCRdb proposes TRBD1, but this gene call is untestable without DNA. Germline-derived CDR1 and CDR2 are MNHEY and SVGEGT. This CDR3 is built from 13 residues. Here the CDR3 reads CASSYSQGNEQFF.

This chain connects TRBV5-1 to TRBJ2-3; the D call from TCRdb, TRBD2, cannot be confirmed without DNA. The V gene's germline CDR1 is SGHRS and CDR2 YFSETQ. The CDR3 spans 18 residues. This CDR3 reads CASSLNPLSGTSTDTQYF.

This chain links TRBV14 with TRBJ2-5; the TRBD2 assignment by TCRdb is unverifiable without DNA. CDR1 and CDR2 (germline): SGHDN, FVKESK. This CDR3 region has 12 residues. The chain's CDR3 is CASSLNPQTQYF.

This chain connects TRBV7-9 to TRBJ2-2; TCRdb gives TRBD1 as the D gene, but with no DNA this cannot be confirmed. Germline-derived CDR1 and CDR2 are SEHNR and FQNEAQ (reference sequence). There are 16 residues in the CDR3. CDR3 in amino acids: CASSLGDRESTGELFF.

V is TRBV20-1 and J is TRBJ2-7; the TCRdb call, TRBD2, lacks DNA for checking. Germline V gives CDR1 DFQATT, CDR2 SNEGSKA (reference sequence). The CDR3 contains 13 residues. Here the CDR3 reads CSARTSGSNEQYF.

The chain combines TRBV9 with TRBJ1-2; there is no DNA to check the TCRdb D call of TRBD1. CDR3 length equals 15 residues. Looked up from germline, CDR1 is SGDLS and CDR2 is YYNGEE. The CDR3 reads CASSVDFDRGPGYTF.